This TCR beta chain was sequenced during a study of T cell responses to AZD1222 COVID-19 vaccine. Overall study context: It was second doses at about 4 or about 12 weeks that were pooled. Findings of the study overall: Repertoire sampling happened only post peak T cell response. The number of AZD1222 recipients seropositive at baseline was only 5 to 7. Close to half of all spike-specific TCRs reportedly target regions of the variants that are unmutated.

Germline V gene data show CDR1 as SGHRS and CDR2 as YFSETQ. The CDR3 contains 15 residues. The trim removed 6 bases at V and 9 bases at J, leaving 14 bases unmatched. Of note for this clone: Its specificity is unknown.

Some clones are missing from TCRdb's copy, which holds only in-frame ones; the method was immunoSEQ multiplex PCR. The table has roughly 81,000 clones, 80% to 90% seen once; the top ten hold less than 20%. This clonotype was obtained from an adult in good health. The material sequenced was peripheral blood, taken on day 0 of AZD1222 vaccination. The chain uses TRBV5-1 and TRBJ2-1, with 8 nucleotides matching TRBD2. The CDR3 loop is CASTPGGGRTGEQFF. The CDR3 DNA is TGCGCCAGCACCCCCGGTGGCGGGAGGACCGGTGAGCAGTTCTTC.